This passage covers 3 T cell receptor beta chains from one sample sequenced in a study of blood T cells in healthy people across ages. Combining a sample-barcoded 5' primer with a J-beta primer mix, a second PCR ran for roughly 7 to 11 cycles. MiXCR was run by TCRdb on the 5' RACE reads, yielding one entry per CDR3 protein. The data hold roughly 1.5 million distinct CDR3 sequences, with approximately 43% observed a single time. What was sequenced was blood. These receptors all come from a woman between 18 and 30 years old in good health.

A remark on this clonotype: It may be a read error: a sequence one base away is much more abundant. J is TRBJ2-1 and V is TRBV7-2; 8 bases are a match to TRBD2. V was clipped by 1 base and J by 10 bases; unmatched bases: 3. Looked up from germline, CDR1 is SGHTA and CDR2 is FQGNSA. This CDR3 has 13 amino acids. Here the CDR3 DNA reads TGTGCCAGCAGCTTAGAACTAGCGGAGGAGCAGTTCTTC. This codes for CASSLELAEEQFF.

As for this clonotype: Relative to the germline gene, one junction end is altered; a read error may explain this. This chain uses TRBV4-3 with TRBJ2-7; D assignment may be TRBD1 or TRBD2 (5 bases each). Germline values: CDR1 LGHNA, CDR2 YSLEER. This CDR3 spans 15 amino acids. DNA of the CDR3: TGCGCCAGCAGCCCAGGGACGGGCAGCTCCTACGAGCGGTACTTC. Translation gives CASSPGTGSSYERYF.

V and J are TRBV5-1 and TRBJ2-5, with TRBD1 as a possible D gene (6 bases). The V gene's germline CDR1 is SGHRS and CDR2 YFSETQ. This CDR3 contains 13 residues. V lost 4 bases, J lost 11 bases, and 18 bases lay in between. The CDR3 loop reads CASSKGQNNEQYF. CDR3 DNA sequence: TGCGCCAGCAGCAAAGGACAGAACAATGAGCAGTACTTC.